This T cell receptor (beta chain) originates from a study of OX40 agonist ivuxolimab in advanced cancers. Across the whole study: Three patients, one with hepatocellular carcinoma and two with cutaneous melanoma, achieved partial responses. Notes on the study in general: Among the nonresponders, some also had low normalized T-cell clonal expansion.

A remark on this clone: Antigen: not known.

Clones were sequenced by immunoSEQ multiplex PCR, and TCRdb holds only the in-frame ones, with some missing. The table includes about 58,000 clones, 80% to 90% detected once. The J segment lost 4 bases and the V segment lost 4 bases, leaving 0 bases of the junction unmatched. The CDR3 spans 14 residues. The germline CDR1 and CDR2 sequences are MNHNY and SVGAGI (reference sequence). Material: CD4+ or CD8+ T cells sorted from blood, obtained in a trial of the OX40 agonist ivuxolimab. The sequence derives from an adult with an advanced solid tumor such as melanoma, head and neck, liver or kidney cancer. This chain links TRBV6-6 with TRBJ2-6, with 8 nucleotides matching TRBD1. The CDR3 nucleotides read TGTGCCAGCAGTTGGGACAGGGGGGCCAACGTCCTGACTTTC. This encodes CASSWDRGANVLTF.